Sequencing of this T cell receptor (beta chain) was carried out in a study of monozygotic twins with cystic fibrosis (dated by TCRdb to the early 2020s). About the investigation overall: About 3 micrograms of fragmented DNA went through around 15 PCR cycles to produce barcoded libraries. To assess genetic influence on V and J gene usage, the study compared TCR beta repertoires within and across 16 monozygotic twin pairs with cystic fibrosis. The cohort comprised ten female and six male twin pairs aged about 2.0 to 36.4 years, median roughly 8.7 years, mostly children and adolescents. Twins were ranked among 1,060 cohort participants for weight-for-height and FEVPerc (FEV1 disease centile) on the day of blood sampling. Data for three of the twin pairs had been reported previously in another context. Points the paper makes about the study in general: V gene usage was most similar to the co-twin in 13 of 16 pairs, and J usage was most similar to the co-twin in 8 of 16 pairs, which suggests genetic constraints. Only a small cohort was studied, and no association of shared CDR3 numbers with age, concordance or disease severity was found. Simpson clonality was generally low (median about 0.0087), suggesting a naive-dominated repertoire, with higher clonality in the most severely affected patients. Nucleotide-identical clonotype sharing was significantly higher within monozygotic CF twin pairs than between unrelated CF individuals (P = 0.000026, Mann-Whitney).

The CDR1 and CDR2 encoded by the germline V gene are SNHLY and FYNNEI. Trimming at the junction amounts to 1 base on V and 6 bases on J, and the germline ends lie 9 bases apart. The CDR3, from cysteine to phenylalanine, totals 14 residues. Solely the CDR3 DNA is kept, with 42 bases framed from the first base. The twin pairs came from the European Cystic Fibrosis Twin and Sibling Study Cohort, a cohort that recruited patients from over 150 CF clinics across 14 European countries. Both zygosity and CFTR genotype were checked in-house, and zygosity was tested with multiplex PCR across nine short tandem repeat loci. Peripheral blood was taken from each twin, and clinical parameters were recorded on the day of blood sampling. Phenol/chloroform extraction was used to isolate genomic DNA from peripheral blood cells, and the DNA was then kept in TE buffer at 4 degrees C. Turning to this clone: The target of this receptor is not known. Base-call qualities are not available, and no considerably larger clone is one nucleotide away.

Following the manufacturer's instructions, TCR beta CDR3 regions were amplified by multiplex PCR with the immunoSEQ immune profiling system. Sequencing was performed on an Illumina NextSeq system. From the authors' description of their analysis: Sequence data were processed on the immunoSEQ Analyzer platform, and clonality was computed as the square root of Simpson's index of productive rearrangements. Jensen-Shannon distance served as the measure of similarity in V and J usage, while OLGA was used to compute CDR3 generation probabilities. The researchers looked up shared CDR3 sequences in the immuneACCESS database (August 2020) and in VDJdb (December 2020). The table was pulled from immuneACCESS by TCRdb, which kept in-frame rearrangements only. Such tables lose some clones; where checked, under half of the loss comes from unresolved V genes, and the rest has no known cause. V and J calls and clone size are copied from that table; D and trimming were computed from the DNA. The sample table shows tens of thousands of clones, and nearly 85% are seen once. The leading ten clones occupy roughly 1.7% of the sample.

This sequence uses TRBV2 and TRBJ2-2, and TRBD2 may be the D gene, going by 5 matching bases. This TCR was sampled from a girl aged 2 to 9 with cystic fibrosis. Sequenced: blood. The DNA is TGTGCCAGCAGTGAAGTAGACTACTCCGGGGAGCTGTTTTTT. The resulting protein is CASSEVDYSGELFF.